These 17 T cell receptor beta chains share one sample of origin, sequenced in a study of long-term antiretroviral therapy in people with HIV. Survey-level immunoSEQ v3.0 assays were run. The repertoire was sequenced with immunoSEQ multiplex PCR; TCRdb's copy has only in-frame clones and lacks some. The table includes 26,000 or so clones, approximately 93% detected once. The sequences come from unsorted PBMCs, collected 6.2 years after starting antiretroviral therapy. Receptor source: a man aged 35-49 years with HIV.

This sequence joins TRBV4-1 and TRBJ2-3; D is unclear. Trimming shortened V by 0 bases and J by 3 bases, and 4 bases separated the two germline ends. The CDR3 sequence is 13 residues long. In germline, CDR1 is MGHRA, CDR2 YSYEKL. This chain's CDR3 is CASSQDRTDTQYF. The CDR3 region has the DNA TGCGCCAGCAGCCAAGATCGTACAGATACGCAGTATTTT.

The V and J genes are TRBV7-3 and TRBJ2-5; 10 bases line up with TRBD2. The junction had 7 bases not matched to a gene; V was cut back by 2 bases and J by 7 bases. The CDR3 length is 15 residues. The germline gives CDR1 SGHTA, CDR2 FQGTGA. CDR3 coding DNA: TGTGCCAGCAGCTTATTAGCGGGGGGCGAGACGACCCAGTACTTC. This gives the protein CASSLLAGGETTQYF.

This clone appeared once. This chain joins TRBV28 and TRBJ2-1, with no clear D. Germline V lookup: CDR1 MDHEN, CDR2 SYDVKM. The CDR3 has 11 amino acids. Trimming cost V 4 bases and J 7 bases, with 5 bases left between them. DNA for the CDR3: TGTGCCAGCAGTTGGAAGAATGAGCAGTTCTTC. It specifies CASSWKNEQFF.

CDR3 bases: TGTGCCAGCAGCCCAGGACAGGAGATCGGCTATGAGCAGTTCTTC. It specifies CASSPGQEIGYEQFF. The rearrangement uses TRBV7-3 and TRBJ2-1; 7 nucleotides agree with TRBD1. This CDR3 is 15 amino acids long. Germline loops: CDR1 SGHTA, CDR2 FQGTGA. Trimming at V came to 5 bases and at J to 8 bases, leaving 12 bases not matched to a gene.

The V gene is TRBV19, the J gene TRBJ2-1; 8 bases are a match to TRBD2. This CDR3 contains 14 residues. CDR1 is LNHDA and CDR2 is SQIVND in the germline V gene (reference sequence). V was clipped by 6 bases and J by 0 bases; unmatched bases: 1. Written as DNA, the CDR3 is TGTGCCAGTAGCCTAGCGGGCTCCTACAATGAGCAGTTCTTC. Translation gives CASSLAGSYNEQFF.

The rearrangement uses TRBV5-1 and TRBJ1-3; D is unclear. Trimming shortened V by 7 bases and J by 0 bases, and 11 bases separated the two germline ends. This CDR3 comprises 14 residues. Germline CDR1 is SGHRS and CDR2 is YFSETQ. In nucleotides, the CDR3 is TGCGCCAGCCGCCCCCCGGACTCTGGAAACACCATATATTTT. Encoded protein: CASRPPDSGNTIYF.

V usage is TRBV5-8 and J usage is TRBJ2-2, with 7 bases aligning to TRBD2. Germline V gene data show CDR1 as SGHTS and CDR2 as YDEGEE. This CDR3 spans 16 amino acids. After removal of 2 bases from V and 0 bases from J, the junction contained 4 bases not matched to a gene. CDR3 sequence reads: CASSFWTRTNTGELFF. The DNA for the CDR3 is TGTGCCAGCAGCTTCTGGACTAGGACGAACACCGGGGAGCTGTTTTTT. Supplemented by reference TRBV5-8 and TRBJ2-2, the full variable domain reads EAGVTQSPTHLIKTRGQQATLRCSPISGHTSVYWYQQALGLGLQFLLWYDEGEERNRGNFPPRFSGRQFPNYSSELNVNALELEDSALYLCASSFWTRTNTGELFFGEGSRLTVL.

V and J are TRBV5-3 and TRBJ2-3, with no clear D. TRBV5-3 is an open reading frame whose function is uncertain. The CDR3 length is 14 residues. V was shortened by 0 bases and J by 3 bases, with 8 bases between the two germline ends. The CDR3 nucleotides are TGTGCCAGAAGCTTGGCAGGCCGGACAGATACGCAGTATTTT. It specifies CARSLAGRTDTQYF.

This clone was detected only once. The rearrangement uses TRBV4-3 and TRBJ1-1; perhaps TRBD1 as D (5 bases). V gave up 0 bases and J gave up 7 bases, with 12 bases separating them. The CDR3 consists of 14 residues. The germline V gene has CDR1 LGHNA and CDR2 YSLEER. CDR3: CASSQDWEQDEAFF. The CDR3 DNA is TGCGCCAGCAGCCAAGATTGGGAACAGGATGAAGCTTTCTTT.

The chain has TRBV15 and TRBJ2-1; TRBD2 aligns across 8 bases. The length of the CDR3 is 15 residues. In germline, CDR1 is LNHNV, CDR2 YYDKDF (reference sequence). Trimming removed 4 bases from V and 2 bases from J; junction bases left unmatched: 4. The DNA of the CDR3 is TGTGCCACCAGCATTACTAGCGGCCCCTACAATGAGCAGTTCTTC. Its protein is CATSITSGPYNEQFF.

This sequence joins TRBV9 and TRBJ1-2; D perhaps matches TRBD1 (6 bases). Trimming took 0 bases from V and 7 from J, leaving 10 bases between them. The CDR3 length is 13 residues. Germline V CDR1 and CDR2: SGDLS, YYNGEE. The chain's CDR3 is CASSVAGGSGYTF. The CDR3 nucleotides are TGTGCCAGCAGCGTAGCCGGGGGCTCTGGCTACACCTTC. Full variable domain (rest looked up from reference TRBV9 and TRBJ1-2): DSGVTQTPKHLITATGQRVTLRCSPRSGDLSVYWYQQSLDQGLQFLIQYYNGEERAKGNILERFSAQQFPDLHSELNLSSLELGDSALYFCASSVAGGSGYTFGSGTRLTVV.

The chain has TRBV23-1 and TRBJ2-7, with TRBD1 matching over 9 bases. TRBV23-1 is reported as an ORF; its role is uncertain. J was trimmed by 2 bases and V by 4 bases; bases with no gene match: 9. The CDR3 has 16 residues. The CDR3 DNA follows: TGCGCCAGCAGTCTTCGGGGCGGGACAGGGACCTACGAGCAGTACTTC. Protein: CASSLRGGTGTYEQYF.

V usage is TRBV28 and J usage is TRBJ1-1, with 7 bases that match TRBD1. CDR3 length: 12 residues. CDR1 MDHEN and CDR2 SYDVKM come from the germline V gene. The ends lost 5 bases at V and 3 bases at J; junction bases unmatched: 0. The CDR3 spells CASSDRDTEAFF. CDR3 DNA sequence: TGTGCCAGCAGTGACAGGGACACTGAAGCTTTCTTT. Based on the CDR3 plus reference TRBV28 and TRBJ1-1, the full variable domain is DVKVTQSSRYLVKRTGEKVFLECVQDMDHENMFWYRQDPGLGLRLIYFSYDVKMKEKGDIPEGYSVSREKKERFSLILESASTNQTSMYLCASSDRDTEAFFGQGTRLTVV.

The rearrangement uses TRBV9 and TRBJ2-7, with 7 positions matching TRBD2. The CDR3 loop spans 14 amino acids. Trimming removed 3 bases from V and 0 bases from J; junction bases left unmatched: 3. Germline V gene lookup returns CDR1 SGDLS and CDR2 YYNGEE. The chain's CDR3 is CASSAGDYSYEQYF. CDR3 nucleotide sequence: TGTGCCAGCAGCGCGGGGGACTACTCCTACGAGCAGTACTTC. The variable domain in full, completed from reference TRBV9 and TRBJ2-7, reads DSGVTQTPKHLITATGQRVTLRCSPRSGDLSVYWYQQSLDQGLQFLIQYYNGEERAKGNILERFSAQQFPDLHSELNLSSLELGDSALYFCASSAGDYSYEQYFGPGTRLTVT.

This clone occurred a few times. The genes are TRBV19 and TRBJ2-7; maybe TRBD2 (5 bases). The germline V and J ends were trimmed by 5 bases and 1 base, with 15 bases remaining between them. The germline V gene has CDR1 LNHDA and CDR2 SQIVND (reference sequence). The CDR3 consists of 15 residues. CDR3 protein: CASSPRVGRSYEQYF. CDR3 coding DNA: TGTGCCAGTAGTCCGAGGGTTGGAAGATCCTACGAGCAGTACTTC.

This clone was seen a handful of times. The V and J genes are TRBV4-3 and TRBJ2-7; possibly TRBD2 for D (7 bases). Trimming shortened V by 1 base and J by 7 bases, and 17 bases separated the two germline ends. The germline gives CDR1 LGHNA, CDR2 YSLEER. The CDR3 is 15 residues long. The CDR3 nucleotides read TGCGCCAGCAGCCAAGGGATAGGGGGGGGCCGGGAGCAGTACTTC. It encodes CASSQGIGGGREQYF.

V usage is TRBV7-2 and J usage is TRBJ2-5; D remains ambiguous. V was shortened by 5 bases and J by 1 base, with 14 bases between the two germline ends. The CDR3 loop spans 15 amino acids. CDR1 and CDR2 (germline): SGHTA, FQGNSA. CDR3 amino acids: CASSPPASSQETQYF. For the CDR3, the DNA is TGTGCCAGCAGCCCGCCCGCCAGTTCCCAAGAGACCCAGTACTTC.